These T cell receptor beta chains were read from a single sample in a study of blood T cell repertoires in COVID-19. Profiling relied on immunoSEQ multiplex PCR, and the TCRdb table lists in-frame clones only, not all of them. This sample has roughly 59,000 clones, with around 73% found just once. Sequencing was done on a sample of peripheral blood. Receptor source: an older man with acute or convalescent COVID-19. The CDR3 runs from the conserved cysteine through the conserved F or W. The D gene is left open where the match is weak. For some rows the clone size is stated as once, few or many, or as a class when expanded; others skip it.

TRBJ1-6	TRBV6-5	NA	NA	CASSYGQYNSPLHF	TGTGCCAGCAGTTACGGGCAGTATAATTCACCCCTCCACTTT
TRBJ2-7	TRBV4-2	TRBD2	NA	CASSQDTLAGVGYEQYF	TGTGCCAGCAGCCAAGATACCCTTGCGGGAGTTGGGTACGAGCAGTACTTC
TRBJ2-5	TRBV6-4	TRBD1	NA	CASRRSGQGIETQYF	TGTGCCAGCAGAAGATCGGGACAGGGCATAGAGACCCAGTACTTC
TRBJ1-1	TRBV19	TRBD1	NA	CASKRQGLGTEAFF	TGTGCCAGCAAAAGACAGGGCTTGGGCACTGAAGCTTTCTTT
TRBJ2-7	TRBV5-4	TRBD1	NA	CASSPGQGAYEQYF	TGTGCCAGCAGCCCGGGACAGGGGGCCTACGAGCAGTACTTC
TRBJ2-3	TRBV29-1	TRBD1	NA	CSVKQGATGDTQYF	TGCAGCGTGAAACAGGGGGCAACGGGAGATACGCAGTATTTT
TRBJ2-1	TRBV5-4	TRBD1	NA	CASSLTRGQGDEQFF	TGTGCCAGCAGCCTCACTCGAGGACAGGGCGATGAGCAGTTCTTC
TRBJ1-4	TRBV19	TRBD1	NA	CASSTRQGEKLFF	TGTGCCAGTAGTACCCGACAGGGTGAAAAACTGTTTTTT
TRBJ2-3	TRBV14	TRBD2	NA	CASSQEKGSSGRDTQYF	TGTGCCAGCAGCCAAGAGAAAGGTTCTAGCGGGAGAGATACGCAGTATTTT
TRBJ2-7	TRBV11-3	TRBD2	NA	CASSLGERGVSSYEQYF	TGTGCCAGCAGCCTGGGGGAGCGGGGGGTCTCCTCCTACGAGCAGTACTTC
TRBJ2-2	TRBV11-2	TRBD2	NA	CASSSGLAGLFTGELFF	TGTGCCAGCAGCTCCGGACTAGCGGGATTATTCACCGGGGAGCTGTTTTTT
TRBJ2-1	TRBV19	NA	NA	CASSMAPGSYNEQFF	TGTGCCAGTAGTATGGCCCCAGGCTCCTACAATGAGCAGTTCTTC
TRBJ1-2	TRBV5-1	NA	NA	CASSSKTGSFYGYTF	TGCGCCAGCAGCTCAAAGACAGGTTCCTTCTATGGCTACACCTTC
TRBJ1-1	TRBV7-9	TRBD1	NA	CASRAKGTGGSTEAFF	TGTGCCAGCAGGGCTAAAGGGACAGGGGGTTCCACTGAAGCTTTCTTT
TRBJ1-6	TRBV30	NA	NA	CAWSVLIGLFLHF	TGTGCCTGGAGTGTACTGATCGGTTTATTCCTCCACTTT
TRBJ2-2	TRBV2	NA	NA	CASSDRENTGELFF	TGTGCCAGCAGTGACAGGGAGAACACCGGGGAGCTGTTTTTT
TRBJ1-4	TRBV30	NA	NA	CAWSASAAGAGRVEKLFF	TGTGCCTGGAGTGCCTCCGCGGCTGGGGCAGGGCGAGTTGAAAAACTGTTTTTT
TRBJ1-1	TRBV3-1/TRBV3-2	NA	once	CASSLSGGNTEAFF	TGTGCCAGCAGCCTCTCCGGGGGGAACACTGAAGCTTTCTTT
TRBJ1-6	TRBV19	TRBD1	NA	CASSIGTGESPLHF	TGTGCCAGTAGTATCGGGACAGGGGAATCACCCCTCCACTTT
TRBJ2-3	TRBV20-1	TRBD2	NA	CSASPLAENTDTQYF	TGCAGTGCTAGTCCACTAGCGGAAAACACAGATACGCAGTATTTT
TRBJ1-4	TRBV28	NA	once	CASSYGNEKLFF	TGTGCCAGCAGTTACGGTAATGAAAAACTGTTTTTT
TRBJ2-1	TRBV13	NA	NA	CASSLSLVGNEQFF	TGTGCCAGCAGCTTATCACTAGTAGGTAATGAGCAGTTCTTC
TRBJ2-2	TRBV6-5	TRBD1	once	CASRTGGSNTGELFF	TGTGCCAGCAGAACAGGGGGCTCGAACACCGGGGAGCTGTTTTTT
TRBJ2-7	TRBV12-3/TRBV12-4	TRBD1	once	CASSFLGGDEQYF	TGTGCCAGCAGTTTTCTAGGGGGCGACGAGCAGTACTTC
TRBJ1-3	TRBV3-1/TRBV3-2	NA	few	CASSQTTSSGNTIYF	TGTGCCAGCAGCCAGACTACCAGCTCTGGAAACACCATATATTTT
TRBJ1-1	TRBV25-1	TRBD1	NA	CASSEYPGTGYTEAFF	TGTGCCAGCAGTGAATACCCCGGGACAGGCTACACTGAAGCTTTCTTT
TRBJ2-2	TRBV5-1	NA	NA	CASSLAGFGELFF	TGCGCCAGCAGCTTGGCGGGGTTCGGGGAGCTGTTTTTT
TRBJ2-1	TRBV5-6	TRBD1	NA	CASSLSWQGANEQFF	TGTGCCAGCAGCTTGTCGTGGCAGGGGGCTAATGAGCAGTTCTTC
TRBJ1-5	TRBV7-8	NA	NA	CASSHDLQVRPRVNQPQHF	TGTGCCAGCAGCCACGATCTACAGGTACGGCCCCGGGTAAATCAGCCCCAGCATTTT
TRBJ2-5	TRBV12-3/TRBV12-4	NA	few	CASQGLEETQYF	TGTGCCAGCCAAGGACTTGAAGAGACCCAGTACTTC
TRBJ2-5	TRBV15	NA	NA	CATSREGGLVTQYF	TGTGCCACCAGCAGAGAAGGCGGTCTGGTGACCCAGTACTTC
TRBJ2-1	TRBV19	NA	NA	CASNHGGEFNEQFF	TGTGCCAGTAATCACGGCGGGGAATTCAATGAGCAGTTCTTC
TRBJ2-2	TRBV2	NA	NA	CASSATGGWTGELFF	TGTGCCAGCAGTGCAACGGGGGGCTGGACCGGGGAGCTGTTTTTT
TRBJ1-1	TRBV29-1	NA	NA	CSVDFEGTEAFF	TGCAGCGTTGATTTTGAGGGCACTGAAGCTTTCTTT
TRBJ2-1	TRBV7-2	NA	NA	CASSLGAPSSYNEQFF	TGTGCCAGCAGCTTAGGAGCGCCGAGCTCCTACAATGAGCAGTTCTTC
TRBJ2-1	TRBV30	TRBD2	NA	CAWNSGRYNEQFF	TGTGCCTGGAACAGCGGGAGGTACAATGAGCAGTTCTTC
TRBJ2-1	TRBV7-9	TRBD1	NA	CASSLTGGGNEQFF	TGTGCCAGCAGCTTAACAGGGGGAGGAAATGAGCAGTTCTTC
TRBJ2-1	TRBV2	NA	NA	CASSRTLGQFF	TGTGCCAGCAGCCGTACTCTCGGGCAGTTCTTC
TRBJ1-2	TRBV13	TRBD1	NA	CASSEMDRGVYGYTF	TGTGCCAGCAGCGAGATGGACAGGGGTGTCTATGGCTACACCTTC
TRBJ1-1	TRBV6-5	TRBD1	NA	CASRKTGGTEAFF	TGTGCCAGCAGGAAGACAGGGGGCACTGAAGCTTTCTTT
TRBJ2-3	TRBV3-1/TRBV3-2	TRBD2	NA	CASSQDLGLAGVVGTQYF	TGTGCCAGCAGCCAAGATCTCGGGTTAGCGGGGGTCGTGGGTACGCAGTATTTT
TRBJ1-1	TRBV18	NA	NA	CASSPNEKITQAFF	TGTGCCAGCTCACCCAACGAAAAGATAACACAAGCTTTCTTT
TRBJ1-1	TRBV11-3	NA	NA	CASSFRPGKGGEAFF	TGTGCCAGCAGCTTCCGACCCGGGAAGGGAGGTGAAGCTTTCTTT
TRBJ1-3	TRBV7-9	NA	NA	CASSFFVPGNTIYF	TGTGCCAGCAGCTTTTTCGTCCCCGGAAACACCATATATTTT
TRBJ1-2	TRBV5-1	TRBD1	NA	CASSLGQGGGYTF	TGCGCCAGCAGCTTGGGACAGGGGGGTGGCTACACCTTC
TRBJ1-2	TRBV5-4	TRBD1	NA	CASSLQGAAYGYTF	TGTGCCAGCAGCTTGCAGGGGGCTGCCTATGGCTACACCTTC
TRBJ1-6	TRBV5-1	NA	few	CASSLAGISPLHF	TGCGCCAGCAGCTTGGCGGGTATTTCACCCCTCCACTTT
TRBJ2-2	TRBV27	TRBD1	NA	CASRVQGAVTGELFF	TGTGCCAGCAGGGTACAGGGGGCCGTCACCGGGGAGCTGTTTTTT